This T cell receptor beta chain was sequenced for a study of T cell changes during pregnancy in multiple sclerosis. TCRdb's table, derived via immunoSEQ multiplex PCR, lists solely in-frame clones and lacks some. Among about 44,000 clones listed, 75% to 95% were seen once. This receptor was identified in a female donor with multiple sclerosis, enrolled in a pregnancy study. Sequencing used CD4+ T cells from peripheral blood mononuclear cells, obtained before pregnancy.

CDR3: CASRSPSTDTQYF. CDR3 nucleotides: TGTGCCAGCAGGAGTCCTAGCACAGATACGCAGTATTTT. The chain combines TRBV6-1 with TRBJ2-3; D not certain. V lost 6 bases and J lost 0, with 7 bases in between. The CDR3 loop spans 13 amino acids. The germline V gene has CDR1 MNHNS and CDR2 SASEGT.